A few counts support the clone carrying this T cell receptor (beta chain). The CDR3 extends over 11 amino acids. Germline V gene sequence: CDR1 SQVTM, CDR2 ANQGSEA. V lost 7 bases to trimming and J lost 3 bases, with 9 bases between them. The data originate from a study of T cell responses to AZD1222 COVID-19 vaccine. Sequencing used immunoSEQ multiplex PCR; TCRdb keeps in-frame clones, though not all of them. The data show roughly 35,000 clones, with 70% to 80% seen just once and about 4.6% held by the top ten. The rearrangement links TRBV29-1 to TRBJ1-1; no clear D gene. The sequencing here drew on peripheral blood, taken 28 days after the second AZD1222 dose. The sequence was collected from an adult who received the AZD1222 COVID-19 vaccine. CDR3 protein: CSAGSYTEAFF. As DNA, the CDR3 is TGCAGCGCGGGATCCTACACTGAAGCTTTCTTT.